The clone carrying this T cell receptor beta chain was observed a handful of times. One entry per CDR3 protein, called by TCRdb with MiXCR from the 5' RACE reads. The data hold under 200,000 distinct CDR3 sequences, with roughly 30% observed a single time. This sample stems from a study of T-cell memory formation after mild COVID-19. The CDR3 extends over 16 amino acids. With 5 bases removed from V and 0 bases from J, the gap between germline ends came to 14 bases. The germline V gene has CDR1 SGHTA and CDR2 FQGNSA. This sequence originates from an adult woman who had mild COVID-19 (a few samples of this study predate the infection). Cell type and time point are not known. This chain joins TRBV7-2 and TRBJ2-1; D is perhaps TRBD1 (7 bases). Specimen: PBMCs or a T cell subset sorted from them (not recorded which). The chain's CDR3 is CASSGGGVSSYNEQFF. In DNA, the CDR3 is TGTGCCAGCAGCGGAGGGGGCGTTAGCTCCTACAATGAGCAGTTCTTC.